What follows are 22 T cell receptor beta chains derived from one specimen sequenced in a study. Each CDR3 protein is one row after TCRdb ran MiXCR on the reads. The sample has 3,500 to 5,000 distinct CDR3 sequences; roughly 10% are singletons. Sequencing input: CD4+ T cells from synovial fluid. The receptors shown here come from a human donor with rheumatoid arthritis.

This clonotype came up many times. The chain carries TRBV15 and TRBJ2-7, with 8 positions matching TRBD2. Trimming took 0 bases from V and 7 from J; bases not matched to a gene: 8. The CDR3 is 15 residues long. Germline lookup yields CDR1 LNHNV and CDR2 YYDKDF (reference sequence). DNA for the CDR3: TGTGCCACCAGCAGAGATAGGGCGGGAGGTCGGGAGCAGTACTTC. Amino acids: CATSRDRAGGREQYF. Together with reference TRBV15 and TRBJ2-7, the CDR3 gives the full variable domain: DAMVIQNPRYQVTQFGKPVTLSCSQTLNHNVMYWYQQKSSQAPKLLFHYYDKDFNNEADTPDNFQSRRPNTSFCFLDIRSPGLGDTAMYLCATSRDRAGGREQYFGPGTRLTVT.

This clonotype was recorded many times. The chain links TRBV3-1 to TRBJ2-2; the D gene is possibly TRBD1 (5 bases). Trimming shortened V by 6 bases and J by 4 bases, and 12 bases separated the two germline ends. The CDR3 sequence is 14 residues long. Per the germline V gene, CDR1 is LGHDT and CDR2 is YNNKEL (reference sequence). The CDR3 sequence is CASRRRGTTGELFF. The CDR3 DNA reads as TGTGCCAGCAGGAGAAGGGGAACCACCGGGGAGCTGTTTTTT.

About this clonotype: One base away lies a much larger clone, so this may be a sequencing read error. The V and J genes are TRBV29-1 and TRBJ2-1; 11 nucleotides line up with TRBD2. CDR1 and CDR2 (germline): SQVTM, ANQGSEA. The CDR3 is 15 amino acids. Unmatched junction bases numbered 9, after V lost 2 bases and J lost 9 bases. The chain's CDR3 is CSVETGTSGRGEQFF. As DNA, the CDR3 is TGCAGCGTTGAAACCGGAACTAGCGGGAGAGGTGAGCAGTTCTTC.

The chain combines TRBV5-5 with TRBJ2-3; D not certain. Trimming left V 6 bases short and J 8 bases short, with 16 bases between. In germline, CDR1 is SGHKS, CDR2 YYEKEE (reference sequence). This CDR3 is built from 13 residues. DNA of the CDR3: TGTGCCAGCAACTCCGACCAGTCCGGTACGCAGTATTTT. This codes for CASNSDQSGTQYF.

In the case of this clonotype: One base away lies a much larger clone, so this may be a sequencing read error. The V call is TRBV12-3 or TRBV12-4, the J call TRBJ2-1; D is uncertain. V was cut by 5 bases and J by 5 bases, with 13 bases left in between. The CDR3 is 14 residues long. In nucleotides, the CDR3 is TGTGCCAGCAGTCTGGGGATGGGAAACAATGAGCAGTTCTTC. Residues: CASSLGMGNNEQFF.

This clonotype counts as medium-sized. This rearrangement joins TRBV6-2 or TRBV6-3 to TRBJ2-5, with D perhaps matching TRBD1 or TRBD2 (6 bases each). The CDR3 has 15 amino acids. The V end was cut by 6 bases, the J end by 4 bases, with 18 bases between. Per the germline V gene, CDR1 is MNHEY and CDR2 is SVGEGT. CDR3 nucleotide sequence: TGTGCCAGCAGCTCCGGCCCCGGGGGCTTAGAGACCCAGTACTTC. Residues: CASSSGPGGLETQYF.

At least ten counts were recorded for this clonotype. The CDR3 here is CASSRTGLLSGNTIYF. CDR3 nucleotide sequence: TGTGCCAGCTCCCGGACAGGACTTCTCTCTGGAAACACCATATATTTT. The V and J genes are TRBV18 and TRBJ1-3, with 7 bases lining up with TRBD1. Germline V gives CDR1 KGHSH, CDR2 LQKENI. V shed 6 bases, J shed 0 bases, and the junction held 8 bases outside the gene matches. The CDR3 is 16 residues long.

This clonotype is medium-sized within its sample. J is TRBJ2-7 and V is TRBV2; 11 bases fit TRBD1. The ends lost 8 bases at V and 3 bases at J; junction bases unmatched: 6. The CDR3 spans 14 residues. CDR1 SNHLY and CDR2 FYNNEI come from the germline V gene. The CDR3 DNA reads as TGTGCCAGCCAGACCGGGACAGGGGGCTACGAGCAGTACTTC. Amino acid sequence: CASQTGTGGYEQYF.

This clonotype is deemed medium-sized. In DNA, the CDR3 is TGTGCCAGCAGCTTATTTGCAGGGAACAATCAGCCCCAGCATTTT. Protein sequence: CASSLFAGNNQPQHF. The V call is TRBV7-2, the J call TRBJ1-5; possibly TRBD1 for D (5 bases). The germline CDR1 and CDR2 sequences are SGHTA and FQGNSA. Trimming removed 2 bases from V and 3 bases from J, with 11 bases in between. The CDR3 runs to 15 residues.

In this sample, this clonotype is medium-sized (0.01 to 0.1%). The gene calls are TRBV7-2 and TRBJ2-1; unclear D gene. The V end lost 5 bases, the J end lost 11 bases, and 16 bases lay between the germline ends. This CDR3 region has 13 residues. The germline V gene has CDR1 SGHTA and CDR2 FQGNSA. The CDR3 DNA reads TGTGCCAGCAGCCCTCGCAGCGCCACGCAGCAGTTCTTC. Translated: CASSPRSATQQFF. Using reference TRBV7-2 and TRBJ2-1 for the parts outside the CDR3, the full variable domain is GAGVSQSPSNKVTEKGKDVELRCDPISGHTALYWYRQSLGQGLEFLIYFQGNSAPDKSGLPSDRFSAERTGGSVSTLTIQRTQQEDSAVYLCASSPRSATQQFFGPGTRLTVL.

The chain links TRBV19 to TRBJ2-2, with 10 nucleotides matching TRBD2. J gave up 1 base and V 5 bases, and 4 bases lay outside the gene matches. CDR3 size: 16 residues. From germline, CDR1 is LNHDA and CDR2 SQIVND (reference sequence). The CDR3 loop is CASSPGLAVNTGELFF. In DNA, the CDR3 is TGTGCCAGTAGTCCCGGACTAGCGGTGAACACCGGGGAGCTGTTTTTT.

By share, this clonotype counts as medium-sized. The chain employs TRBV20-1 and TRBJ2-3; possibly TRBD1 for D (6 bases). The CDR3 has 14 amino acids. V was clipped by 1 base and J by 4 bases, with 12 bases between them. Germline lookup yields CDR1 DFQATT and CDR2 SNEGSKA (reference sequence). In DNA form, the CDR3 reads TGCAGTGCTAGAGCCTCTCCAGGGGCAGATACGCAGTATTTT. It translates to CSARASPGADTQYF.

This clonotype was counted many times. The chain is built from TRBV28 and TRBJ2-2; unclear D gene. The V end was cut by 8 bases, the J end by 2 bases, with 3 bases between. Germline assignment: CDR1 MDHEN and CDR2 SYDVKM. The CDR3 runs to 11 residues. The CDR3 DNA reads TGTGCCAGCGGCAACACCGGGGAGCTGTTTTTT. Amino acids: CASGNTGELFF. Full variable domain (remainder filled in from reference TRBV28 and TRBJ2-2): DVKVTQSSRYLVKRTGEKVFLECVQDMDHENMFWYRQDPGLGLRLIYFSYDVKMKEKGDIPEGYSVSREKKERFSLILESASTNQTSMYLCASGNTGELFFGEGSRLTVL.

This clonotype was observed at least ten times. The chain combines TRBV11-2 with TRBJ2-1; 11 positions match TRBD2. V gave up 1 base and J gave up 9 bases; unmatched junction bases: 5. The CDR3 is 15 residues long. Germline V lookup: CDR1 SGHAT, CDR2 FQNNGV. CDR3 region: CASSLVALAGVEQFF. In DNA, the CDR3 is TGTGCCAGCAGCTTAGTAGCACTAGCGGGAGTTGAGCAGTTCTTC.

Within the sample, this clonotype is medium-sized (0.01 to 0.1%). The chain carries TRBV5-4 and TRBJ2-1, with TRBD2 matching 8 bases. The CDR3 sequence is 13 residues long. Germline trimming cut 9 bases from V and 4 bases from J; bases unmatched to any gene: 6. Germline V gene lookup returns CDR1 SGHNT and CDR2 YYREEE (reference sequence). The CDR3 sequence is CATAGGGYNEQFF. DNA for the CDR3: TGTGCCACGGCGGGGGGAGGGTACAATGAGCAGTTCTTC.

This clonotype is termed medium-sized. The rearrangement uses TRBV4-3 and TRBJ1-3; possible D gene TRBD1, 5 bases. The germline V gene encodes CDR1 LGHNA and CDR2 YSLEER. CDR3 length equals 15 residues. Trimming stripped 1 base from V and 3 bases from J, with 10 bases between. The DNA for the CDR3 is TGCGCCAGCAGCCAAGGTCAGGGATTTGGAAACACCATATATTTT. This encodes CASSQGQGFGNTIYF.

In this sample, this clonotype is medium-sized. V gene TRBV3-1 combines with J gene TRBJ2-3; D may be TRBD2 (6 bases). This CDR3 contains 15 residues. V was trimmed by 0 bases and J by 1 base, leaving 8 bases between them. CDR1 is LGHDT, CDR2 YNNKEL, per germline (reference sequence). For the CDR3, the DNA is TGTGCCAGCAGCCAAGAGGCTAGCGGCACAGATACGCAGTATTTT. It translates to CASSQEASGTDTQYF.

By sample share, this clonotype is medium-sized. The chain has TRBV11-3 and TRBJ2-1; 7 bases match TRBD2. Germline lookup yields CDR1 SGHNT and CDR2 YENEEA. The V gene end was trimmed by 0 bases and the J gene end by 5 bases; junction bases not matched to a gene: 4. The CDR3 sequence is 15 residues long. The CDR3 nucleotides read TGTGCCAGCAGCTTAGATAGCCTAGCGGACAATGAGCAGTTCTTC. Residues: CASSLDSLADNEQFF.

This clonotype is medium-sized by share. The chain carries TRBV2 and TRBJ2-1, with D possibly being TRBD2 (6 bases). The V gene lost 4 bases and the J gene lost 5 bases, with 9 bases spanning the gap. Looked up from germline, CDR1 is SNHLY and CDR2 is FYNNEI. The CDR3 is made up of 13 amino acids. CDR3 sequence reads: CASSGGEDNEQFF. DNA for the CDR3: TGTGCCAGCAGTGGGGGGGAAGACAATGAGCAGTTCTTC.

By frequency in the sample, this clonotype is medium-sized. The V gene is TRBV6-2 or TRBV6-3, the J gene TRBJ2-7; D is uncertain. In germline, CDR1 is MNHEY, CDR2 SVGEGT. The CDR3 runs 12 residues. Deletions cut 5 bases from V and 5 bases from J, with 10 bases between. CDR3 DNA sequence: TGTGCCAGCAGTCTGGGGTTGGACGAGCAGTACTTC. It specifies CASSLGLDEQYF.

Judged by abundance, this clonotype is medium-sized. The J gene is TRBJ1-4, the V gene TRBV5-1, with TRBD1 identical over 10 bases. V lost 0 bases, J lost 8 bases, and 4 bases stayed unmatched. The CDR3 contains 15 residues. Per the germline V gene, CDR1 is SGHRS and CDR2 is YFSETQ. The CDR3 loop reads CASSLVGQGTEKLFF. The CDR3 coding sequence is TGCGCCAGCAGCTTGGTGGGACAGGGGACCGAAAAACTGTTTTTT.

Comment on this clonotype: At one end the junction does not follow the germline gene, possibly because of a read error. The chain employs TRBV5-5 and TRBJ2-2; D not certain. Germline assignment: CDR1 SGHKS and CDR2 YYEKEE (reference sequence). The length of the CDR3 is 15 residues. Written as DNA, the CDR3 is TGTGCCAGTAGCTTGGGCCAGGAACACACCGGGGAGCTGTTTTTT. Translating it yields CASSLGQEHTGELFF.